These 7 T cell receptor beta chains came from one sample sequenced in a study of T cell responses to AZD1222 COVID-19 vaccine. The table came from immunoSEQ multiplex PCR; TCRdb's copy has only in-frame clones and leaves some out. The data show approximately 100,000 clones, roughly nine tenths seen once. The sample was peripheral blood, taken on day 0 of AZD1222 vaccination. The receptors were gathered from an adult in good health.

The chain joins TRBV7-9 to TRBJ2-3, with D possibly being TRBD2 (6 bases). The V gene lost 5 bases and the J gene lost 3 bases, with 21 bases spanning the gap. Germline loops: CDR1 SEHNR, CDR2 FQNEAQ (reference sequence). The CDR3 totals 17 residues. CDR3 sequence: CASSRGARGLATDTQYF. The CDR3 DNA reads TGTGCCAGCAGCCGGGGCGCGCGGGGCTTAGCGACAGATACGCAGTATTTT.

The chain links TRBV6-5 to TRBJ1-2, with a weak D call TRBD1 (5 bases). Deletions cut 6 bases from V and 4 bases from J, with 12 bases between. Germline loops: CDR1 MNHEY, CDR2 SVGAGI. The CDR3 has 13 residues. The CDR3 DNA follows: TGTGCCAGCAGGGGGACGTTAGGCTATGGCTACACCTTC. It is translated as CASRGTLGYGYTF.

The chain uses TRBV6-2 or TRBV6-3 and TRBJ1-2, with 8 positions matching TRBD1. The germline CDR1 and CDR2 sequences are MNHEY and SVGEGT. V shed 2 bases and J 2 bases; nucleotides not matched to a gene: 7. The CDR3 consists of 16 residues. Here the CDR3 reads CASSYLGQGSNYGYTF. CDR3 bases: TGTGCCAGCAGTTACCTCGGACAGGGTAGCAACTATGGCTACACCTTC.

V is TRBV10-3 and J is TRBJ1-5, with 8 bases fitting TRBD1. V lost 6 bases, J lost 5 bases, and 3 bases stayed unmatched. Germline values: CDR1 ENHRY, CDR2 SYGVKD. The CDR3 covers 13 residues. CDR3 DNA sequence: TGTGCCATCAGGGACAGGGTCGATCAGCCCCAGCATTTT. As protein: CAIRDRVDQPQHF.

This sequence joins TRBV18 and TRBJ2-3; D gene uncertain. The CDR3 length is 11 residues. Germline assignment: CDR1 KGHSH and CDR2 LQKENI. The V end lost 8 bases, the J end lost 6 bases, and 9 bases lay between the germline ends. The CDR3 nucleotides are TGTGCCAGCCGGCCAGCTGATACGCAGTATTTT. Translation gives CASRPADTQYF.

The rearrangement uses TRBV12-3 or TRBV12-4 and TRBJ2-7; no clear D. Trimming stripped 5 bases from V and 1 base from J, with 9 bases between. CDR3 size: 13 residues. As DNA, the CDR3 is TGTGCCAGCAGTCGCAAACAGTCCTACGAGCAGTACTTC. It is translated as CASSRKQSYEQYF.

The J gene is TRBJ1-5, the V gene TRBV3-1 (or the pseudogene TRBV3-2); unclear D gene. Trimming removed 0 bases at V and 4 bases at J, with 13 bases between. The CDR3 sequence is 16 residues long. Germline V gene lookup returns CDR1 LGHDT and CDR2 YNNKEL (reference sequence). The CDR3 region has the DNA TGTGCCAGCAGCCAAGATTTGCGGGGTGGGAATCAGCCCCAGCATTTT. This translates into CASSQDLRGGNQPQHF.